This T cell receptor beta chain appears in the sequencing data of a study of glioma-infiltrating T cells after dendritic cell vaccination. Amplification used 60 V beta primers and 13 J beta primers. TCRdb's table, derived via immunoSEQ multiplex PCR, lists solely in-frame clones and lacks some. The sample lists tens of thousands of clones, 85% seen once, with roughly 10% in the top ten. The length of the CDR3 is 16 residues. Germline CDR1 reads SGHTA; CDR2 reads FQGNSA. The V end was cut by 1 base, the J end by 0 bases, with 13 bases between. The chain combines TRBV7-2 with TRBJ2-7; D is perhaps TRBD2 (6 bases). The receptor's source is a human donor with glioblastoma. Here the sequenced sample was blood, taken before dendritic cell vaccination. CDR3 region: CASSLVGGGGSYEQYF. The DNA of the CDR3 is TGTGCCAGCAGCTTAGTGGGGGGTGGAGGCTCCTACGAGCAGTACTTC.